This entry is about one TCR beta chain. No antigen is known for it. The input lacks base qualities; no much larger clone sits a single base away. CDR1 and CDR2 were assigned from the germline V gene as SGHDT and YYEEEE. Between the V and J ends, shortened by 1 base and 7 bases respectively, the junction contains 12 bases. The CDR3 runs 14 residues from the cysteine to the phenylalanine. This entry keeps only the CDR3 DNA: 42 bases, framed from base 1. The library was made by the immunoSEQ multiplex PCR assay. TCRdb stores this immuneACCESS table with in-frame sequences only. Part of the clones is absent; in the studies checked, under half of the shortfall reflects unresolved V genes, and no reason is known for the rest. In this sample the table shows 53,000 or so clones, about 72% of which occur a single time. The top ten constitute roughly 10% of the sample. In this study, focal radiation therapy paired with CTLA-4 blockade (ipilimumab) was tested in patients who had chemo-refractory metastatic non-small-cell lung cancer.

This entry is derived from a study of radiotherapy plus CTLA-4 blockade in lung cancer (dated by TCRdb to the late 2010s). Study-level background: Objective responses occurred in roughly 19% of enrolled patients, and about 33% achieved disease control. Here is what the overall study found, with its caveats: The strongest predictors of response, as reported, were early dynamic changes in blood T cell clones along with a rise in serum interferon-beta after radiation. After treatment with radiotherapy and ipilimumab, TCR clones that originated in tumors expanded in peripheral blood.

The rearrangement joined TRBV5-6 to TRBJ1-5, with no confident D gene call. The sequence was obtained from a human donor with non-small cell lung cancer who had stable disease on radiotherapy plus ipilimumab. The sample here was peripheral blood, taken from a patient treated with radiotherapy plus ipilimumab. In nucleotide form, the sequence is TGTGCCAGCAGCTTGACTAGCGCCGCCCAGCCCCAGCATTTT. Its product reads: CASSLTSAAQPQHF.